The clone carrying this TCR beta chain was detected a few times. The sample comes from a study of blood T cell repertoires in COVID-19. Data came from immunoSEQ multiplex PCR; TCRdb stores just in-frame clones and leaves some out. The sample includes 400,000 or so clones, 70% to 90% of them seen just once. The CDR3 sequence is 16 residues long. Sequencing input: peripheral blood. The source of this sequence is a man aged 18 to 30 with COVID-19, enrolled during active disease. The chain links TRBV12-1 to TRBJ2-7; the table names TRBD2, a call not compared with the DNA. TRBV12-1 corresponds to a pseudogene. The CDR3 reads CASSASTSGRSYEQYF. CDR3 coding DNA: TGTGCCAGCAGCGCTAGCACCAGCGGGAGGAGTTACGAGCAGTACTTC.